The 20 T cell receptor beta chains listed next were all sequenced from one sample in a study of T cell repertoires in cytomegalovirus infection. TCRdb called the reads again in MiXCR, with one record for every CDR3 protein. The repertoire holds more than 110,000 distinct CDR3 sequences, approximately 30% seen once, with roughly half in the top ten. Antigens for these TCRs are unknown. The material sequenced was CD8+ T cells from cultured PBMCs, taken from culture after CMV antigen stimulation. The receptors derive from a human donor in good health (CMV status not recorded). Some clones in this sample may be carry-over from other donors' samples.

The CDR3 bases are TGTGCCAGCAGTGGGGCGGGGGGGCAGGGTGAGCAGTTCTTC. Translating gives CASSGAGGQGEQFF. This sequence joins TRBV2 and TRBJ2-1; 9 nucleotides match TRBD2. The germline V gene has CDR1 SNHLY and CDR2 FYNNEI. The CDR3 extends over 14 amino acids. V lost 4 bases, J lost 9 bases, and 7 bases stayed unmatched.

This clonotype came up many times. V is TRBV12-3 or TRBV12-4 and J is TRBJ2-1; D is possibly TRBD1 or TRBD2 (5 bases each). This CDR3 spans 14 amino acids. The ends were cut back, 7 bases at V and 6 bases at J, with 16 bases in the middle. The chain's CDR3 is CASTSGAPSNEQFF. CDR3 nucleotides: TGTGCCAGCACCTCCGGGGCACCCAGCAATGAGCAGTTCTTC.

The CDR3 is CASSSGQGENYGYTF. As DNA, the CDR3 is TGTGCCAGCAGTTCCGGACAGGGTGAGAACTATGGCTACACCTTC. The J gene is TRBJ1-2, the V gene TRBV27; 8 bases align to TRBD1. This CDR3 contains 15 residues. V was pared by 4 bases and J by 2 bases, with 6 bases of the junction left unmatched. Germline V gene sequence: CDR1 MNHEY, CDR2 SMNVEV (reference sequence).

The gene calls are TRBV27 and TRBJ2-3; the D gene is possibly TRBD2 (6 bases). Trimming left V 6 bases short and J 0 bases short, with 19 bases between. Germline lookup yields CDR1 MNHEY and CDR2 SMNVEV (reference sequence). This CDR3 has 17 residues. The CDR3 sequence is CASSPLVLADSTDTQYF. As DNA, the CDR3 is TGTGCCAGCAGCCCCCTCGTGTTAGCGGACAGCACAGATACGCAGTATTTT.

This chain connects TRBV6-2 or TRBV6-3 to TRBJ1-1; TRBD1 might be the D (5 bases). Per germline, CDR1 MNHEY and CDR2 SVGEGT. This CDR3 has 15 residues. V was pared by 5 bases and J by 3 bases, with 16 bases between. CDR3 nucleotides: TGTGCCAGCAGTAATCCCGTGGAGGGGTACACTGAAGCTTTCTTT. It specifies CASSNPVEGYTEAFF.

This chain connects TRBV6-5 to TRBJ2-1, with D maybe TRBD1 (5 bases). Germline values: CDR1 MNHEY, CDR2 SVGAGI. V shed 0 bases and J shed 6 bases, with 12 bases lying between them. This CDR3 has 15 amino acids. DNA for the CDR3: TGTGCCAGCAGTTACTCGAGTTCTACAGGCAATGAGCAGTTCTTC. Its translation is CASSYSSSTGNEQFF.

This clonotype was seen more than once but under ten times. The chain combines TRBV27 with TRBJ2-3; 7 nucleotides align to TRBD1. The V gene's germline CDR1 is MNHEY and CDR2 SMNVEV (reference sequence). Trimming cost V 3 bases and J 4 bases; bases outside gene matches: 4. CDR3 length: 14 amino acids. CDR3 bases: TGTGCCAGCAGTTTGAGCACAGGGGCAGATACGCAGTATTTT. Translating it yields CASSLSTGADTQYF.

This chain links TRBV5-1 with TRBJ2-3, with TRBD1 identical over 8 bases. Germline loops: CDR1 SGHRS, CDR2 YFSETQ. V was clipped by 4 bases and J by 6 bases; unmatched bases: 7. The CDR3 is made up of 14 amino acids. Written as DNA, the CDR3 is TGCGCCAGCAGCATTCAGGACAGGGAGGATACGCAGTATTTT. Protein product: CASSIQDREDTQYF.

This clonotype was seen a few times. CDR3 loop: CASSLAGSSSPLHF. DNA for the CDR3: TGTGCCAGCAGTTTAGCAGGATCGAGTTCACCCCTCCACTTT. The chain recombines TRBV12-3 or TRBV12-4 with TRBJ1-6; D ambiguous. This CDR3 is 14 amino acids long. Trimming took off 0 bases at V and 9 bases at J, with 9 bases between the two ends.

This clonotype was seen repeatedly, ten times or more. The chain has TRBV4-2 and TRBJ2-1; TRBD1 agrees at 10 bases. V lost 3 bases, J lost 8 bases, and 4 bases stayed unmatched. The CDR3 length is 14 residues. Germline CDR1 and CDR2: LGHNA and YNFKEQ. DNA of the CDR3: TGTGCCAGCAGCCATCGACAGGGGGCTTATGAGCAGTTCTTC. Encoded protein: CASSHRQGAYEQFF.

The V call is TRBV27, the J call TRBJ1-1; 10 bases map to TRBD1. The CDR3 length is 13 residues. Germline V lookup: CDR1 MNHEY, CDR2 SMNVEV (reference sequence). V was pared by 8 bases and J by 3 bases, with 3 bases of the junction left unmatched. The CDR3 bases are TGTGCCAGCGCGGGACAGGGGTACACTGAAGCTTTCTTT. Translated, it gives CASAGQGYTEAFF.

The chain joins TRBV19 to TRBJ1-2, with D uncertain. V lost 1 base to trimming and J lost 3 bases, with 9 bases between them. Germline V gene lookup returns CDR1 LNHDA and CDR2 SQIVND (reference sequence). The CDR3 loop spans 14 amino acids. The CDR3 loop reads CASSIGSGHYGYTF. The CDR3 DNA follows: TGTGCCAGTAGTATAGGCTCAGGTCACTATGGCTACACCTTC.

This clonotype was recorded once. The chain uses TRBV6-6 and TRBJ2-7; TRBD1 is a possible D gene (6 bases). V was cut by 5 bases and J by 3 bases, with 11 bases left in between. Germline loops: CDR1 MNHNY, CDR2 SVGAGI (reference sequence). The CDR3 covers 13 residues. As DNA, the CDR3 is TGTGCCAGCAGTGCGGCGGACAGCTACGAGCAGTACTTC. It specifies CASSAADSYEQYF.

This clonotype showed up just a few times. The CDR3 here is CASSQLAGGPGVYEQYF. The CDR3 coding sequence is TGTGCCAGCAGCCAACTAGCGGGGGGCCCCGGGGTCTACGAGCAGTACTTC. The rearrangement uses TRBV3-1 and TRBJ2-7, with 11 bases that match TRBD2. The CDR3 runs to 17 residues. Germline assignment: CDR1 LGHDT and CDR2 YNNKEL (reference sequence). The V and J ends lost 2 bases and 3 bases, in that order; junction bases with no gene match: 9.

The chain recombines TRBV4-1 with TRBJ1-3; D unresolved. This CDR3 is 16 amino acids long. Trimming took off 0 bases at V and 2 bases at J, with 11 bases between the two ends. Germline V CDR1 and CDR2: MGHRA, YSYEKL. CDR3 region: CASSQDPAGAGNTIYF. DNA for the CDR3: TGCGCCAGCAGCCAAGATCCCGCCGGCGCTGGAAACACCATATATTTT.

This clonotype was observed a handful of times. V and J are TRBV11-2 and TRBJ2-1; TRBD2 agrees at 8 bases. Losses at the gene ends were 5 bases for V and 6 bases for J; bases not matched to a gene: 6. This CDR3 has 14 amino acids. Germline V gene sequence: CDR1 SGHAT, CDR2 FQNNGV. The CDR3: CASSISGGVNEQFF. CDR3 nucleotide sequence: TGTGCCAGCAGCATATCGGGAGGGGTCAATGAGCAGTTCTTC.

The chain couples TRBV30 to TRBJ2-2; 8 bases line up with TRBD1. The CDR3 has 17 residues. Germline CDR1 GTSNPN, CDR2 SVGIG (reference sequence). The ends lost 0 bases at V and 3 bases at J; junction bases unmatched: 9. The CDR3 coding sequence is TGTGCCTGGAGTGTAATCGACAGGGGATGGGACACCGGGGAGCTGTTTTTT. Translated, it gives CAWSVIDRGWDTGELFF. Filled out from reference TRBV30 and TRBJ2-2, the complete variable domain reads SQTIHQWPATLVQPVGSPLSLECTVEGTSNPNLYWYRQAAGRGLQLLFYSVGIGQISSEVPQNLSASRPQDRQFILSSKKLLLSDSGFYLCAWSVIDRGWDTGELFFGEGSRLTVL.

CDR3 residues: CASSPGLSGGGSPLHF. CDR3 coding DNA: TGTGCCAGCAGCCCTGGGCTATCAGGAGGGGGTTCACCCCTCCACTTT. The J gene is TRBJ1-6, the V gene TRBV7-9, with D possibly matching TRBD1 (6 bases). The V gene lost 5 bases and the J gene lost 9 bases, with 20 bases spanning the gap. Germline V CDR1 and CDR2: SEHNR, FQNEAQ (reference sequence). The CDR3 has 16 residues. Full variable domain (remainder filled in from reference TRBV7-9 and TRBJ1-6): DTGVSQNPRHKITKRGQNVTFRCDPISEHNRLYWYRQTLGQGPEFLTYFQNEAQLEKSRLLSDRFSAERPKGSFSTLEIQRTEQGDSAMYLCASSPGLSGGGSPLHFGNGTRLTVT.

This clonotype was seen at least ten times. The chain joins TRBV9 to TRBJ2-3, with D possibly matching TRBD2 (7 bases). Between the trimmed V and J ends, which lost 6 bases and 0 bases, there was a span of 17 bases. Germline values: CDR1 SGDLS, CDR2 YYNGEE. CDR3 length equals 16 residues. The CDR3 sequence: CASTLGGGPSTDTQYF. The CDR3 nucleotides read TGTGCCAGCACCCTAGGGGGGGGCCCTAGCACAGATACGCAGTATTTT.

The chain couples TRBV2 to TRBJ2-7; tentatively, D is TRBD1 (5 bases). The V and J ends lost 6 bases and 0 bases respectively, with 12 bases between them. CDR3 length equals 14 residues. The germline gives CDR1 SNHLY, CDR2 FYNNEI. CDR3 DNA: TGTGCCAGCAGGGCAGGGTCCACCTCCTACGAGCAGTACTTC. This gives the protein CASRAGSTSYEQYF.